These 18 T cell receptor beta chains share one sample of origin, sequenced in a study of CD8+CD57+ T cells in acquired aplastic anemia. TCR beta VDJ and CDR3 were profiled, and genomic DNA was the template. TCRdb fed the reads into MiXCR, producing one record per CDR3 protein. The table shows about 210,000 distinct CDR3 sequences, with about a third occurring only once. Sequenced input: sorted CD4+, CD8+, or CD8+CD57+ T cells (not recorded which) from PBMCs. The receptors stem from a human donor in good health, serving as a control.

This clonotype has a handful of counts. The chain recombines TRBV18 with TRBJ2-5; no definite D call. CDR1 and CDR2 from the germline V gene are KGHSH and LQKENI. This CDR3 is built from 14 residues. Trimming took 0 bases from V and 5 from J, leaving 10 bases between them. The CDR3 DNA follows: TGTGCCAGCTCACCACCTTCCGGGTTGGAGACCCAGTACTTC. Its protein is CASSPPSGLETQYF.

This clonotype was found many times. V gene TRBV29-1 combines with J gene TRBJ2-2, with D unresolved. Germline CDR1 reads SQVTM; CDR2 reads ANQGSEA. Deletions cut 7 bases from V and 0 bases from J, with 3 bases between. The CDR3 loop spans 11 amino acids. The CDR3 here is CSATNTGELFF. CDR3 nucleotides: TGCAGCGCGACGAACACCGGGGAGCTGTTTTTT.

This clonotype was seen ten or more times. The chain recombines TRBV6-6 with TRBJ1-1, with 8 positions matching TRBD1. The germline V gene has CDR1 MNHNY and CDR2 SVGAGI (reference sequence). The CDR3 spans 14 residues. J lost 5 bases, V lost 3 bases, and 5 bases had no gene match. CDR3 region: CASSYWTGTTEAFF. The CDR3 DNA reads as TGTGCCAGCAGTTATTGGACAGGGACGACTGAAGCTTTCTTT.

This chain joins TRBV9 and TRBJ1-6; D not certain. The CDR3 is 15 amino acids. Trimming stripped 0 bases from V and 6 bases from J, with 10 bases between. Germline lookup yields CDR1 SGDLS and CDR2 YYNGEE. DNA of the CDR3: TGTGCCAGCAGCGTAGGAGGAGCTACTAATTCACCCCTCCACTTT. It specifies CASSVGGATNSPLHF. The whole variable domain, remainder taken from reference TRBV9 and TRBJ1-6, is DSGVTQTPKHLITATGQRVTLRCSPRSGDLSVYWYQQSLDQGLQFLIQYYNGEERAKGNILERFSAQQFPDLHSELNLSSLELGDSALYFCASSVGGATNSPLHFGNGTRLTVT.

In its sample, this clonotype was seen many times. The V call is TRBV2, the J call TRBJ1-5, with D possibly TRBD1 on 5 matching bases. The CDR3 is 13 residues long. V was trimmed by 7 bases and J by 3 bases, leaving 10 bases between them. Germline CDR1 is SNHLY and CDR2 is FYNNEI. The CDR3 reads CASNQGSNQPQHF. The CDR3 DNA is TGTGCCAGCAATCAGGGCTCCAATCAGCCCCAGCATTTT.

On this clonotype itself: Given a much more abundant clone one base away, this may be a read error. The rearrangement links TRBV19 to TRBJ1-3, with D hard to call. The germline V gene has CDR1 LNHDA and CDR2 SQIVND (reference sequence). The length of the CDR3 is 17 residues. The CDR3 is CASTPGRGPGTGNTVYF. The CDR3 DNA sequence: TGTGCCAGTACCCCTGGGAGAGGCCCAGGAACTGGAAACACCGTATATTTT.

This clonotype was seen a handful of times. This chain connects TRBV27 to TRBJ2-7; tentatively, D is TRBD2 (5 bases). Germline V lookup: CDR1 MNHEY, CDR2 SMNVEV (reference sequence). The CDR3 runs 15 residues. The V gene lost 6 bases and the J gene lost 3 bases, with 18 bases spanning the gap. CDR3 loop: CASSRISGKLYEQYF. The CDR3 DNA reads as TGTGCCAGCAGCCGAATATCGGGGAAACTCTACGAGCAGTACTTC.

This clonotype was counted between two and nine times. V and J are TRBV2 and TRBJ2-7; 14 bases align to TRBD2. This CDR3 region has 13 residues. The germline gives CDR1 SNHLY, CDR2 FYNNEI. V gave up 7 bases and J gave up 7 bases; unmatched junction bases: 3. For the CDR3, the DNA is TGTGCCAGCACCGGACTAGCGGGAGGTGAGCAGTACTTC. It encodes CASTGLAGGEQYF.

The V call is TRBV2, the J call TRBJ2-1, with 10 bases matching TRBD2. This CDR3 comprises 15 residues. Germline V gene data show CDR1 as SNHLY and CDR2 as FYNNEI. Trimming cost V 7 bases and J 5 bases; bases outside gene matches: 8. CDR3 loop: CASNQRTSGDNEQFF. Written as DNA, the CDR3 is TGTGCCAGCAATCAAAGGACTAGCGGAGACAATGAGCAGTTCTTC.

The chain is built from TRBV19 and TRBJ1-5, with TRBD1 matching 11 bases. Germline CDR1 is LNHDA and CDR2 is SQIVND (reference sequence). This CDR3 has 14 residues. V gave up 5 bases and J gave up 6 bases; unmatched junction bases: 3. CDR3 loop: CASSGQGAAQPQHF. The CDR3 DNA reads as TGTGCCAGTAGTGGACAGGGGGCGGCTCAGCCCCAGCATTTT. Full variable domain (rest looked up from reference TRBV19 and TRBJ1-5): DGGITQSPKYLFRKEGQNVTLSCEQNLNHDAMYWYRQDPGQGLRLIYYSQIVNDFQKGDIAEGYSVSREKKESFPLTVTSAQKNPTAFYLCASSGQGAAQPQHFGDGTRLSIL.

This clonotype was seen repeatedly, ten times or more. The J gene is TRBJ2-7, the V gene TRBV7-9, with 7 bases fitting TRBD1. The ends lost 5 bases at V and 5 bases at J; junction bases unmatched: 9. The CDR3 is 14 amino acids. CDR1 and CDR2 (germline): SEHNR, FQNEAQ (reference sequence). The CDR3 region is CASSPRQGRNEQYF. DNA of the CDR3: TGTGCCAGCAGCCCCCGACAGGGTAGGAACGAGCAGTACTTC.

This clonotype was recorded at least ten times. The chain carries TRBV9 and TRBJ1-2, with D perhaps TRBD1 (6 bases). CDR3 length: 15 residues. Per germline, CDR1 SGDLS and CDR2 YYNGEE. Deletions cut 4 bases from V and 4 bases from J, with 17 bases between. The chain's CDR3 is CASSPRLSRGYGYTF. In DNA, the CDR3 is TGTGCCAGCAGCCCCCGGTTGAGCAGGGGCTATGGCTACACCTTC.

This clonotype was detected ten times or more. This chain joins TRBV2 and TRBJ1-4; 9 nucleotides line up with TRBD1. Germline V gene sequence: CDR1 SNHLY, CDR2 FYNNEI. This CDR3 region has 15 residues. With V trimmed by 6 bases and J by 5 bases, 7 bases remained unmatched. The CDR3 DNA reads as TGTGCCAGCAGGGCCACCGGGACAGGGAATGAAAAACTGTTTTTT. Protein: CASRATGTGNEKLFF.

The chain is built from TRBV12-3 or TRBV12-4 and TRBJ1-6; 9 nucleotides line up with TRBD1. The CDR3 is made up of 15 amino acids. J was trimmed by 8 bases and V by 6 bases; bases with no gene match: 8. Here the CDR3 reads CASSSSGTGYSPLHF. The CDR3 DNA follows: TGTGCCAGCAGCTCGTCCGGGACAGGGTATTCACCCCTCCACTTT.

The V and J genes are TRBV20-1 and TRBJ2-5; no clear D gene. V lost 0 bases and J 5 bases, leaving 16 bases between the germline ends. The CDR3 loop spans 15 amino acids. The germline V gene encodes CDR1 DFQATT and CDR2 SNEGSKA (reference sequence). CDR3 bases: TGCAGTGCTAGAGATGCCAGTGATCAATGGGAGACCCAGTACTTC. Its translation is CSARDASDQWETQYF.

This sequence joins TRBV7-9 and TRBJ2-4; 9 bases line up with TRBD1. Germline V gives CDR1 SEHNR, CDR2 FQNEAQ (reference sequence). The CDR3 spans 21 residues. Trimming removed 4 bases from V and 1 base from J; junction bases left unmatched: 20. This CDR3 reads CASSYREMRTGESAAKNIQYF. The DNA for the CDR3 is TGTGCCAGCAGCTACCGAGAAATGCGGACAGGGGAGAGTGCGGCCAAAAACATTCAGTACTTC.

This clonotype has more than one count but fewer than ten. CDR3: CASSLEVARSGANVLTF. CDR3 DNA sequence: TGTGCCAGCAGTTTAGAGGTCGCCCGCTCTGGGGCCAACGTCCTGACTTTC. The J gene is TRBJ2-6, the V gene TRBV12-3 or TRBV12-4; D remains ambiguous. The CDR3 loop spans 17 amino acids. Trimming cost V 1 base and J 0 bases, with 10 bases left between them.

To note about this clonotype: Its ends do not fully match the called genes, so a read error is possible. The chain recombines TRBV10-3 with TRBJ2-3; 11 bases fit TRBD1. The J call is in doubt because the DNA end fits TRBJ1-5 better. The CDR3 sequence is 14 residues long. Germline CDR1 ENHRY, CDR2 SYGVKD. CDR3 nucleotides: TGTGCTATCAGGGGACAGGGGGGGCCAGATACGCAGCATTTT. Translation gives CAIRGQGGPDTQHF.